These T cell receptor beta chains were read from a single sample in a study of blood T cell repertoires in COVID-19. The repertoire was sequenced with immunoSEQ multiplex PCR; TCRdb's copy has only in-frame clones and lacks some. This table holds 350,000 to 450,000 clones, around 91% found once. Material for sequencing was PBMCs or T cells enriched from blood (not recorded which). Every receptor here comes from a man aged 30-40 years who had recovered from COVID-19. Both conserved end residues are part of each CDR3. The D gene is left open where the match is weak. Some rows mark clone size as missing; the rest say once, few, many or name a class of expanded clone.

len	d_gene	abundance	v_gene	j_gene	CDR3aa	CDR3nt
16	.	.	TRBV5-4	TRBJ2-1	CASSTGGASSYNEQFF	TGTGCCAGCAGCACTGGAGGGGCTAGCAGTTACAATGAGCAGTTCTTC
13	TRBD1	.	TRBV11-2	TRBJ1-1	CASSTGQFTEAFF	TGTGCCAGCAGCACGGGACAGTTCACTGAAGCTTTCTTT
15	.	once	TRBV15	TRBJ2-2	CATSRGRLRTGELFF	TGTGCCACCAGCAGGGGGCGACTTCGAACCGGGGAGCTGTTTTTT
12	.	.	TRBV5-8	TRBJ1-5	CASSLTGQPQHF	TGTGCCAGCAGCTTAACAGGACAGCCCCAGCATTTT
14	.	.	TRBV7-8	TRBJ2-7	CASRSQAGSHEQYF	TGTGCCAGCCGTTCACAGGCAGGGTCCCACGAGCAGTACTTC
15	.	once	TRBV3-1/TRBV3-2	TRBJ2-2	CASSQELLVVGELFF	TGTGCCAGCAGCCAAGAATTACTGGTGGTCGGGGAGCTGTTTTTT
14	.	.	TRBV28	TRBJ1-2	CASSPYSREYGYTF	TGTGCCAGCAGTCCTTATTCCAGGGAATATGGCTACACCTTC
14	TRBD1	.	TRBV28	TRBJ2-5	CASTKRGQEETQYF	TGTGCCAGCACCAAGAGGGGACAGGAAGAGACCCAGTACTTC
14	TRBD2	.	TRBV30	TRBJ2-2	CAWGLAGVGRELFF	TGTGCCTGGGGACTAGCGGGAGTTGGCAGGGAGCTGTTTTTT
13	.	.	TRBV24-1	TRBJ2-7	CATSESAPTPEYF	TGTGCCACCAGTGAGAGCGCCCCCACACCGGAGTACTTC
16	.	.	TRBV7-6	TRBJ1-1	CASSERGGDSRTEAFF	TGTGCCAGCAGCGAAAGGGGGGGGGATTCTCGTACTGAAGCTTTCTTT
16	TRBD2	.	TRBV18	TRBJ2-3	CASSQKRELSTDTQYF	TGTGCCAGCTCACAGAAGCGGGAGCTTAGCACAGATACGCAGTATTTT
18	TRBD1	.	TRBV19	TRBJ2-5	CASSIPRLLGQGRETQYF	TGTGCCAGTAGTATCCCAAGACTCCTGGGACAGGGAAGAGAGACCCAGTACTTC
13	.	.	TRBV5-6	TRBJ2-2	CASSLASSGELFF	TGTGCCAGCAGCTTGGCCTCCAGCGGGGAGCTGTTTTTT
15	TRBD1	.	TRBV11-2	TRBJ2-2	CASSLAGGVAGELFF	TGTGCCAGCAGCTTAGCAGGGGGCGTCGCCGGGGAGCTGTTTTTT
14	TRBD1	once	TRBV11-2	TRBJ2-5	CASSIDRGGETQYF	TGTGCCAGCAGCATTGACAGGGGAGGAGAGACCCAGTACTTC
16	.	.	TRBV28	TRBJ1-6	CASSLSREVYNSPLHF	TGTGCCAGCAGTTTATCCCGAGAAGTCTATAATTCACCCCTCCACTTT
15	TRBD2	.	TRBV5-1	TRBJ2-7	CASSEMAGGQYEQYF	TGCGCCAGCAGCGAAATGGCGGGAGGACAATACGAGCAGTACTTC
14	.	.	TRBV7-2	TRBJ2-7	CASSLAEYSYEQYF	TGTGCCAGCAGCTTAGCGGAGTACTCCTACGAGCAGTACTTC
14	TRBD2	.	TRBV18	TRBJ2-7	CASSPGGEPYEQYF	TGTGCCAGCTCCCCCGGGGGGGAGCCCTACGAGCAGTACTTC
13	TRBD1	.	TRBV7-6	TRBJ1-2	CAISPGQGYGYTF	TGTGCCATATCTCCGGGACAGGGATATGGCTACACCTTC
12	.	.	TRBV29-1	TRBJ2-7	CSAVRSGYEQYF	TGCAGCGCGGTTCGCAGCGGCTACGAGCAGTACTTC
14	.	few	TRBV11-2	TRBJ2-7	CASSSLGPTYEQYF	TGTGCCAGCAGCTCCCTGGGGCCCACCTACGAGCAGTACTTC
16	TRBD1	.	TRBV9	TRBJ1-6	CASSVAKRQGNSPLHF	TGTGCCAGCAGCGTAGCTAAGAGACAGGGGAATTCACCCCTCCACTTT
16	TRBD1	.	TRBV10-3	TRBJ1-6	CAISEGGQAYNSPLHF	TGTGCCATCAGTGAGGGAGGACAGGCCTATAATTCACCCCTCCACTTT
14	TRBD1	.	TRBV19	TRBJ1-5	CASTDEQGNQPQHF	TGTGCCAGTACCGACGAACAGGGGAATCAGCCCCAGCATTTT
17	TRBD1	.	TRBV7-9	TRBJ1-2	CASSFGTGYASGDGYTF	TGTGCCAGCAGCTTTGGGACAGGGTATGCCTCGGGGGATGGCTACACCTTC
15	TRBD1	once	TRBV15	TRBJ2-5	CATSRVQGQGGSQYF	TGTGCCACCAGCAGAGTCCAGGGACAGGGAGGATCTCAGTACTTC
16	.	.	TRBV5-1	TRBJ2-2	CASSLTTATNTGELFF	TGCGCCAGCAGCTTGACAACAGCCACGAACACCGGGGAGCTGTTTTTT
18	.	.	TRBV5-3	TRBJ1-5	CVRSLKFTAAGRNQPQHF	TGTGTCAGAAGCTTGAAATTCACGGCGGCAGGGCGCAATCAGCCCCAGCATTTT
13	.	once	TRBV29-1	TRBJ2-5	CSADARGVETQYF	TGCAGCGCCGATGCCAGGGGAGTGGAGACCCAGTACTTC
14	TRBD2	.	TRBV5-4	TRBJ2-1	CASSSRVAGTEQFF	TGTGCCAGCAGCTCCCGGGTAGCGGGAACTGAGCAGTTCTTC
14	.	.	TRBV28	TRBJ1-2	CASSFSTGYYGYTF	TGTGCCAGCAGTTTTAGTACAGGCTACTATGGCTACACCTTC
13	.	.	TRBV29-1	TRBJ1-1	CSVRQGENTEAFF	TGCAGCGTTCGTCAGGGCGAGAACACTGAAGCTTTCTTT
15	TRBD1	.	TRBV28	TRBJ1-2	CASRGTGEANYGYTF	TGTGCCAGCAGAGGTACAGGGGAAGCTAACTATGGCTACACCTTC
14	.	.	TRBV28	TRBJ1-6	CASSFPVRNSPLHF	TGTGCCAGCAGTTTCCCGGTACGGAATTCACCCCTCCACTTT
15	.	once	TRBV5-4	TRBJ1-6	CASSLVDRRGSPLHF	TGTGCCAGCAGCTTGGTCGACAGGCGTGGTTCACCCCTCCACTTT
13	.	once	TRBV30	TRBJ2-5	CAWSQGLQETQYF	TGTGCCTGGAGCCAGGGGTTACAAGAGACCCAGTACTTC
16	.	.	TRBV24-1	TRBJ2-1	CATSDPGAGSYNEQFF	TGTGCCACCAGTGATCCGGGAGCGGGTTCTTACAATGAGCAGTTCTTC
13	.	.	TRBV7-9	TRBJ1-1	CASSSTGNTEAFF	TGTGCCAGCAGCTCGACAGGGAACACTGAAGCTTTCTTT
15	TRBD2	.	TRBV19	TRBJ2-1	CASSKGLAGSNEQFF	TGTGCCAGTAGTAAGGGACTAGCGGGAAGCAATGAGCAGTTCTTC
12	.	.	TRBV6-6	TRBJ1-2	CASQSGYYGYTF	TGTGCCAGCCAGTCCGGGTACTATGGCTACACCTTC
12	.	once	TRBV28	TRBJ1-3	CASSKQGNTIYF	TGTGCCAGCAGTAAACAGGGAAACACCATATATTTT
14	TRBD1	.	TRBV29-1	TRBJ2-1	CSVEERDRRYEQFF	TGCAGCGTTGAAGAAAGGGACAGGCGGTATGAGCAGTTCTTC
16	.	.	TRBV4-2	TRBJ2-7	CASSPMSGTHFYEQYF	TGTGCCAGCAGCCCAATGTCCGGGACTCACTTCTACGAGCAGTACTTC
16	TRBD2	.	TRBV5-1	TRBJ2-7	CASSLALSGTPYEQYF	TGCGCCAGCAGCTTGGCCCTAAGCGGGACCCCCTACGAGCAGTACTTC
16	.	once	TRBV19	TRBJ1-5	CASSETGNFDNQPQHF	TGTGCCAGTAGTGAAACAGGGAACTTCGACAATCAGCCCCAGCATTTT
16	TRBD2	.	TRBV3-1/TRBV3-2	TRBJ2-7	CASSQEETSFINEQYF	TGTGCCAGCAGCCAAGAGGAGACTAGCTTTATCAACGAGCAGTACTTC
15	.	.	TRBV18	TRBJ1-4	CASSPRAGRGEKLFF	TGTGCCAGCTCACCACGGGCAGGGAGGGGTGAAAAACTGTTTTTT
17	TRBD1	.	TRBV11-2	TRBJ2-1	CASSLGLGQGVYNEQFF	TGTGCCAGCAGCTTAGGCTTGGGACAGGGAGTTTACAATGAGCAGTTCTTC
15	TRBD1	.	TRBV14	TRBJ2-1	CASNPWDRGVSEQFF	TGTGCCAGCAATCCCTGGGACAGGGGGGTGTCAGAGCAGTTCTTC
13	TRBD1	.	TRBV25-1	TRBJ1-1	CASSSTGGTEAFF	TGTGCCAGCAGTTCGACAGGGGGCACTGAAGCTTTCTTT
14	TRBD2	.	TRBV18	TRBJ2-3	CASSPTSATDTQYF	TGTGCCAGCTCACCAACTAGCGCGACAGATACGCAGTATTTT